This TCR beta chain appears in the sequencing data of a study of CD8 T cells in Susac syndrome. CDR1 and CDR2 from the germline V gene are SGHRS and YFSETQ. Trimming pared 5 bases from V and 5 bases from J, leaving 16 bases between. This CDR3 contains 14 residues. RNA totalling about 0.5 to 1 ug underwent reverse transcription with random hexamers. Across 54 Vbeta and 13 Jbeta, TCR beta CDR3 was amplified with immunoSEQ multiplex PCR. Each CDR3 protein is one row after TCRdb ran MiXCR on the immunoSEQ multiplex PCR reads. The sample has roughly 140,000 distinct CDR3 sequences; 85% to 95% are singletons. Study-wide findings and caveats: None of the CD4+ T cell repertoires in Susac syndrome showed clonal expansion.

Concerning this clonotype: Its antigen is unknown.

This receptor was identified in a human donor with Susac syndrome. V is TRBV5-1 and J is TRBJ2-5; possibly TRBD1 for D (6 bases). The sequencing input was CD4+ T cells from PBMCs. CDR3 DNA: TGCGCCAGCAGGGATGGGGGCTTAGGGGAGACCCAGTACTTC. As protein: CASRDGGLGETQYF.